Presented here are 5 T cell receptor beta chains from one specimen sequenced in a study of T cells in pancreatic ductal adenocarcinoma. Libraries were prepared by immunoSEQ multiplex PCR; TCRdb keeps only in-frame clonotypes and omits some of them. Of about 16,000 clones listed, about nine tenths are singletons. Selected pancreatic ductal adenocarcinoma patients had undergone surgery without neoadjuvant therapy. Sequenced: PBMCs. These receptor sequences come from a human donor with pancreatic ductal adenocarcinoma.

This sequence joins TRBV5-1 and TRBJ1-1; D is ambiguous. Germline values: CDR1 SGHRS, CDR2 YFSETQ. This CDR3 spans 13 amino acids. V was trimmed by 0 bases and J by 0 bases, leaving 3 bases between them. The CDR3 sequence: CASSLAVNTEAFF. Here the CDR3 DNA reads TGCGCCAGCAGCTTGGCAGTGAACACTGAAGCTTTCTTT.

The chain employs TRBV4-1 and TRBJ2-7; 8 nucleotides line up with TRBD1. Germline-derived CDR1 and CDR2 are MGHRA and YSYEKL. The CDR3 spans 15 residues. V shed 0 bases and J 3 bases; nucleotides not matched to a gene: 4. The CDR3 spells CASSQEGQGYYEQYF. The CDR3 DNA reads TGCGCCAGCAGCCAAGAAGGACAGGGTTACTACGAGCAGTACTTC.

The V gene is TRBV6-1, the J gene TRBJ1-2; D is unclear. Trimming removed 6 bases from V and 0 bases from J, with 8 bases in between. Looked up from germline, CDR1 is MNHNS and CDR2 is SASEGT. The CDR3 spans 13 residues. CDR3 sequence: CASRELANYGYTF. Written as DNA, the CDR3 is TGTGCCAGCAGGGAGCTAGCTAACTATGGCTACACCTTC.

This chain connects TRBV7-2 to TRBJ2-3, with TRBD2 as a possible D gene (6 bases). The germline V and J ends were trimmed by 5 bases and 3 bases, with 15 bases remaining between them. CDR3 length: 15 amino acids. Germline CDR1 and CDR2: SGHTA and FQGNSA. The CDR3 DNA reads as TGTGCCAGCAGCCCCCCGGGACTCGAAACAGATACGCAGTATTTT. Translated: CASSPPGLETDTQYF.

This clone showed up just once. The chain links TRBV11-3 to TRBJ2-3, with TRBD2 identical over 7 bases. V was clipped by 0 bases and J by 4 bases; unmatched bases: 7. Germline V lookup: CDR1 SGHNT, CDR2 YENEEA. The CDR3 contains 16 residues. CDR3 coding DNA: TGTGCCAGCAGCTTAGATGGAGAGACTAGCCCAGATACGCAGTATTTT. Translated, it gives CASSLDGETSPDTQYF.